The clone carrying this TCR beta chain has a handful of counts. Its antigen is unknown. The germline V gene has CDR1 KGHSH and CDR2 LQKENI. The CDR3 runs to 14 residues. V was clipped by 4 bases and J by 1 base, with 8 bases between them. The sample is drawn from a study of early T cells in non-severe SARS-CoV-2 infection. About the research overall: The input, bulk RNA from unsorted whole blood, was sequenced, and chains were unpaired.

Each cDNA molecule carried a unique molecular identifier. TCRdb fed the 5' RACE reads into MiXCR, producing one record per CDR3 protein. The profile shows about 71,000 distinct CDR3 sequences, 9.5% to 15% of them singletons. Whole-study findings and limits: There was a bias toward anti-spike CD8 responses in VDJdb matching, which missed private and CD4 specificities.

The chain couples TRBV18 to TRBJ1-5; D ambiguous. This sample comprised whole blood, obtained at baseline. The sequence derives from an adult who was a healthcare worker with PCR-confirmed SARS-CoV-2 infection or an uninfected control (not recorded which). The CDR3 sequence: CASSRGFSNQPQHF. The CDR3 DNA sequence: TGTGCCAGCTCACGAGGGTTCAGCAATCAGCCCCAGCATTTT.